This passage covers 9 T cell receptor beta chains from one sample sequenced in a study of blood T cell repertoires in COVID-19. Using immunoSEQ multiplex PCR, the repertoire was profiled, and TCRdb retains in-frame clones only, with some absent. The sample lists about 100,000 clones, around four fifths occurring once. The sample comprised peripheral blood. The source is a man between 65 and 80 years old with active or convalescent COVID-19.

The chain couples TRBV3-1 (or the pseudogene TRBV3-2) to TRBJ2-1, with 7 nucleotides matching TRBD2. This CDR3 contains 15 residues. The trim removed 4 bases at V and 7 bases at J, leaving 10 bases unmatched. The germline V gene encodes CDR1 LGHDT and CDR2 YNNKEL (reference sequence). DNA for the CDR3: TGTGCCAGCAGCCCCGGGGGGATAGTCCCGAATGAGCAGTTCTTC. This encodes CASSPGGIVPNEQFF.

The chain employs TRBV5-5 and TRBJ1-5; no reliable D call. Germline CDR1 is SGHKS and CDR2 is YYEKEE (reference sequence). CDR3 size: 15 residues. The germline V and J ends were trimmed by 0 bases and 1 base, with 8 bases remaining between them. The CDR3 reads CASSLDPRSNQPQHF. CDR3 coding DNA: TGTGCCAGCAGCTTGGACCCCAGGAGCAATCAGCCCCAGCATTTT.

The chain links TRBV10-1 to TRBJ1-1; 9 bases agree with TRBD1. Germline values: CDR1 WNHNN, CDR2 SYGVQD (reference sequence). This CDR3 comprises 15 residues. With V trimmed by 2 bases and J by 6 bases, 7 bases remained unmatched. CDR3 region: CASSELGQGFAEAFF. In DNA form, the CDR3 reads TGCGCCAGCAGTGAGCTAGGACAGGGGTTTGCTGAAGCTTTCTTT.

The V and J genes are TRBV6-2 or TRBV6-3 and TRBJ2-7, with 11 bases identical to TRBD1. The V gene's germline CDR1 is MNHEY and CDR2 SVGEGT. Germline trimming cut 4 bases from V and 3 bases from J; bases unmatched to any gene: 2. The CDR3 totals 14 residues. CDR3 residues: CASSLGTGGYEQYF. The CDR3 nucleotides are TGTGCCAGCAGTTTGGGGACAGGGGGCTACGAGCAGTACTTC.

This chain connects TRBV5-6 to TRBJ1-6; 8 nucleotides agree with TRBD1. The CDR3 is 14 amino acids. V lost 5 bases to trimming and J lost 6 bases; unmatched junction nucleotides: 4. Germline CDR1 is SGHDT and CDR2 is YYEEEE. The CDR3 loop is CASSTGTGNSPLHF. The CDR3 bases are TGTGCCAGCAGTACGGGGACAGGTAATTCACCCCTCCACTTT. The whole variable domain, remainder taken from reference TRBV5-6 and TRBJ1-6, is DAGVTQSPTHLIKTRGQQVTLRCSPKSGHDTVSWYQQALGQGPQFIFQYYEEEERQRGNFPDRFSGHQFPNYSSELNVNALLLGDSALYLCASSTGTGNSPLHFGNGTRLTVT.

V and J are TRBV3-1 (or the pseudogene TRBV3-2) and TRBJ2-7, with TRBD1 matching over 7 bases. The V gene's germline CDR1 is LGHDT and CDR2 YNNKEL (reference sequence). The CDR3 is made up of 14 amino acids. The J segment lost 2 bases and the V segment lost 3 bases, leaving 4 bases of the junction unmatched. The CDR3 bases are TGTGCCAGCAGCCACAGGACAGGTACCTACGAGCAGTACTTC. It codes for CASSHRTGTYEQYF.

The chain links TRBV4-1 to TRBJ1-5; a weak D match, TRBD1 (6 bases). V dropped 4 bases and J dropped 7 bases, with 17 bases sitting between them. This CDR3 has 15 amino acids. Germline assignment: CDR1 MGHRA and CDR2 YSYEKL. The CDR3 is CASSPGQMISQPQHF. CDR3 DNA: TGCGCCAGCAGCCCCGGACAGATGATCAGCCAGCCCCAGCATTTT.

The chain combines TRBV18 with TRBJ2-2, with a possible D match to TRBD1 (6 bases). The germline gives CDR1 KGHSH, CDR2 LQKENI. The V gene lost 4 bases and the J gene lost 4 bases, with 13 bases spanning the gap. CDR3 length equals 15 residues. CDR3 amino acids: CASSQPGAGTGELFF. CDR3 coding DNA: TGTGCCAGCTCACAGCCAGGGGCCGGCACCGGGGAGCTGTTTTTT. The variable domain in full, completed from reference TRBV18 and TRBJ2-2, reads NAGVMQNPRHLVRRRGQEARLRCSPMKGHSHVYWYRQLPEEGLKFMVYLQKENIIDESGMPKERFSAEFPKEGPSILRIQQVVRGDSAAYFCASSQPGAGTGELFFGEGSRLTVL.

This clone came up a few times. V gene TRBV7-2 combines with J gene TRBJ2-6, with D perhaps matching TRBD1 (6 bases). V was cut by 3 bases and J by 2 bases, with 8 bases left in between. Germline V CDR1 and CDR2: SGHTA, FQGNSA. The CDR3 is 15 amino acids. The CDR3 is CASSFTGTGANVLTF. In DNA form, the CDR3 reads TGTGCCAGCAGCTTCACAGGGACTGGGGCCAACGTCCTGACTTTC.